Presented here are 32 T cell receptor beta chains from one specimen sequenced in a study of neurological immune-mediated disorders. One entry per CDR3 protein results from TCRdb running MiXCR on the 5' RACE reads. The sample includes roughly 34,000 distinct CDR3 sequences, roughly an eighth of them seen just once. Time point in this sample: longitudinal time-point 2. The material sequenced was PBMCs. Receptors originate from a woman aged 40 to 50 in good health.

Details on this clonotype: A read error is possible here, since a much larger clone lies one base away. This sequence joins TRBV27 and TRBJ1-6; tentative D call: TRBD1 (5 bases). This CDR3 has 15 residues. Germline V lookup: CDR1 MNHEY, CDR2 SMNVEV (reference sequence). CDR3 amino acids: CASSSMGGVRSPLNF. DNA for the CDR3: TGTGCCAGCAGTTCCATGGGGGGAGTGAGGTCACCCCTCAACTTT.

This clonotype was picked up many times. The CDR3, as DNA: TGCGCCAGCAGCCCCACCTTAACAGGGAACGAGCAGTACTTC. The encoded protein is CASSPTLTGNEQYF. This sequence joins TRBV5-1 and TRBJ2-7, with D maybe TRBD1 (6 bases). The V end lost 4 bases, the J end lost 5 bases, and 16 bases lay between the germline ends. The CDR3 contains 14 residues. Looked up from germline, CDR1 is SGHRS and CDR2 is YFSETQ. Full variable domain (outside the CDR3, taken from reference TRBV5-1 and TRBJ2-7): KAGVTQTPRYLIKTRGQQVTLSCSPISGHRSVSWYQQTPGQGLQFLFEYFSETQRNKGNFPGRFSGRQFSNSRSEMNVSTLELGDSALYLCASSPTLTGNEQYFGPGTRLTVT.

This clonotype came up many times. In nucleotides, the CDR3 is TGCAGTGGGCAGGGGCTGGCGGGCACTGAAGCTTTCTTT. Translated: CSGQGLAGTEAFF. The chain couples TRBV20-1 to TRBJ1-1; D perhaps matches TRBD1 (6 bases). This CDR3 contains 13 residues. Trimming shortened V by 7 bases and J by 4 bases, and 16 bases separated the two germline ends. Germline V lookup: CDR1 DFQATT, CDR2 SNEGSKA (reference sequence).

Ten or more counts support this clonotype. This chain links TRBV6-2 or TRBV6-3 with TRBJ2-5; 11 nucleotides agree with TRBD2. The V segment lost 3 bases and the J segment 6 bases; nucleotides outside the gene matches: 3. The CDR3 length is 14 residues. Germline V gene sequence: CDR1 MNHEY, CDR2 SVGEGT. The CDR3 loop reads CASSYSGGAKTQYF. The DNA of the CDR3 is TGTGCCAGCAGTTATAGCGGGGGGGCGAAGACCCAGTACTTC.

This clonotype was detected ten times or more. The V and J genes are TRBV6-6 and TRBJ2-2; TRBD2 might be the D (5 bases). CDR1 MNHNY and CDR2 SVGAGI come from the germline V gene (reference sequence). This CDR3 region has 15 residues. Trimming removed 8 bases from V and 5 bases from J, with 18 bases in between. The CDR3 reads CASLDSSTFTGELFF. CDR3 nucleotides: TGTGCCAGCTTGGACTCCTCCACCTTTACCGGGGAGCTGTTTTTT.

Many counts were recorded for this clonotype. The genes are TRBV3-1 and TRBJ2-1; D not resolved. CDR3 length equals 14 residues. V was clipped by 2 bases and J by 1 base, with 6 bases between them. Germline CDR1 LGHDT, CDR2 YNNKEL (reference sequence). The CDR3 DNA is TGTGCCAGCAGCCAAACCCCGTCCTACAATGAGCAGTTCTTC. Protein product: CASSQTPSYNEQFF.

This clonotype was counted a few times. The CDR3 nucleotides read TGCGCCAGCAGCAGGGGGCTGAGGACCGGGGAGCTGTTTTTT. This gives the protein CASSRGLRTGELFF. The chain carries TRBV10-1 and TRBJ2-2; 8 bases fit TRBD1. V was pared by 6 bases and J by 5 bases, with 5 bases of the junction left unmatched. The CDR3 has 14 residues. CDR1 and CDR2 from the germline V gene are WNHNN and SYGVQD (reference sequence).

This clonotype showed up many times. This chain connects TRBV29-1 to TRBJ1-2; possibly TRBD1 for D (5 bases). V was trimmed by 5 bases and J by 8 bases, leaving 18 bases between them. CDR3 length equals 13 residues. From germline, CDR1 is SQVTM and CDR2 ANQGSEA. The CDR3 nucleotides read TGCAGCGTTATCACTGAGGACATAACCGGCTACACCTTC. Its translation: CSVITEDITGYTF.

The rearrangement uses TRBV7-2 and TRBJ2-7; D gene unclear. The CDR3 is 12 residues long. Per the germline V gene, CDR1 is SGHTA and CDR2 is FQGNSA. Trimming cost V 6 bases and J 9 bases, with 15 bases left between them. The CDR3: CASSTERTVQYF. The CDR3 DNA sequence: TGTGCCAGCAGTACGGAAAGGACCGTGCAGTACTTC.

This clonotype has only a few counts. A much larger clone is a single base away; this may be a read error. The rearrangement joins TRBV4-1 to TRBJ2-3, with 7 bases that match TRBD2. Germline V gene data show CDR1 as MGHRA and CDR2 as YSYEKL. The junction had 15 bases not matched to a gene; V was cut back by 3 bases and J by 0 bases. The CDR3 length is 19 residues. The CDR3 DNA reads as TGCGCCAGCAGCCACATACGAAGCGGGGTGGTAACTAGCACAGATACGCAGTATTTT. Translation gives CASSHIRSGVVTSTDTQYF.

This sequence joins TRBV7-9 and TRBJ2-7; TRBD1 agrees at 9 bases. The CDR3 has 15 amino acids. Germline V gene data show CDR1 as SEHNR and CDR2 as FQNEAQ (reference sequence). V lost 1 base to trimming and J lost 5 bases; unmatched junction nucleotides: 6. The DNA of the CDR3 is TGTGCCAGCAGCTTAGAGCGACAGGGGGTGCACGAGCAGTACTTC. Its protein product is CASSLERQGVHEQYF.

This clonotype showed up many times. The genes are TRBV14 and TRBJ1-2, with 7 positions matching TRBD1. The junction had 10 bases not matched to a gene; V was cut back by 2 bases and J by 7 bases. Germline V gene data show CDR1 as SGHDN and CDR2 as FVKESK. The CDR3 is 15 amino acids. This chain's CDR3 is CASSQLTGQVGGYTF. DNA for the CDR3: TGTGCCAGCAGCCAACTGACAGGGCAGGTCGGTGGCTACACCTTC.

This clonotype was counted a few times. The chain couples TRBV7-8 to TRBJ2-3, with D possibly TRBD2 on 6 matching bases. V was shortened by 3 bases and J by 3 bases, with 10 bases between the two germline ends. From germline, CDR1 is SGHVS and CDR2 FQNEAQ. The CDR3 spans 14 residues. CDR3 sequence: CASSFRTITDTQYF. The DNA of the CDR3 is TGTGCCAGCAGCTTCCGGACTATAACAGATACGCAGTATTTT.

This clonotype was recorded at least ten times. The chain has TRBV25-1 and TRBJ2-5, with 8 bases lining up with TRBD2. Losses at the gene ends were 6 bases for V and 9 bases for J; bases not matched to a gene: 9. Germline values: CDR1 MGHDK, CDR2 SYGVNS. CDR3 length equals 13 residues. The CDR3 protein is CASSAGLGRAQYF. CDR3 DNA sequence: TGTGCCAGCAGCGCGGGACTAGGTCGGGCCCAGTACTTC.

This clonotype has a count of ten or more. The chain uses TRBV12-3 or TRBV12-4 and TRBJ1-3; 8 nucleotides agree with TRBD1. The ends lost 6 bases at V and 0 bases at J; junction bases unmatched: 4. CDR3 length equals 15 residues. The CDR3 sequence: CASSADRASGNTIYF. The CDR3 nucleotides read TGTGCCAGCAGCGCGGACAGGGCCTCTGGAAACACCATATATTTT.

This clonotype was found many times. This chain uses TRBV21-1 with TRBJ1-1. TRBV21-1 is marked as a pseudogene. This CDR3 is 16 amino acids long. In DNA, the CDR3 is TGTGCCAGCAGCACACCTGCCGGGCCCGTCGGCACTGAAGCTTTCTTT. Its protein is CASSTPAGPVGTEAFF.

This clonotype was picked up many times. The rearrangement joins TRBV20-1 to TRBJ1-2, with D perhaps TRBD1 (6 bases). The CDR3 is 12 amino acids. Germline V gives CDR1 DFQATT, CDR2 SNEGSKA (reference sequence). The V and J ends lost 8 bases and 5 bases respectively, with 15 bases between them. The CDR3 coding sequence is TGCAGTTCGAGTGGACAGACGTATGGCTACACCTTC. This encodes CSSSGQTYGYTF.

This clonotype showed up many times. This sequence joins TRBV18 and TRBJ1-5; D remains unclear. Trimming shortened V by 3 bases and J by 3 bases, and 12 bases separated the two germline ends. Germline CDR1 reads KGHSH; CDR2 reads LQKENI. The CDR3 contains 15 residues. The CDR3, as DNA: TGTGCCAGCTCACCGAAGGCGGGGTTCAATCAGCCCCAGCATTTT. Translation: CASSPKAGFNQPQHF.

V is TRBV4-3 and J is TRBJ2-7, with 9 positions matching TRBD2. The CDR3 has 14 amino acids. Germline CDR1 LGHNA, CDR2 YSLEER. The junction had 4 bases not matched to a gene; V was cut back by 2 bases and J by 5 bases. CDR3 region: CASSQTSGRHEQYF. The CDR3 DNA reads as TGCGCCAGCAGCCAAACTAGCGGGCGGCACGAGCAGTACTTC.

This clonotype was seen at least ten times. The chain combines TRBV20-1 with TRBJ2-3; 13 nucleotides match TRBD2. The trim removed 1 base at V and 6 bases at J, leaving 4 bases unmatched. This CDR3 has 15 amino acids. Germline V gene lookup returns CDR1 DFQATT and CDR2 SNEGSKA (reference sequence). For the CDR3, the DNA is TGCAGTGCTAGAGGACTAGCGGGAGGCGAGGATACGCAGTATTTT. Protein sequence: CSARGLAGGEDTQYF.

This clonotype showed up many times. The CDR3 DNA reads as TGTGCCAGCAGCTCTGCGTTGACTAGCGGGGGGGCCAGTCGAGAGACCCAGTACTTC. It yields the protein CASSSALTSGGASRETQYF. The chain carries TRBV6-2 or TRBV6-3 and TRBJ2-5; TRBD2 matches 14 bases. The V and J ends lost 6 bases and 4 bases, in that order; junction bases with no gene match: 16. The germline V gene has CDR1 MNHEY and CDR2 SVGEGT. This CDR3 is 19 amino acids long.

This clonotype appeared many times. This chain uses TRBV10-3 with TRBJ2-5, with TRBD1 matching 8 bases. Germline V gene sequence: CDR1 ENHRY, CDR2 SYGVKD. The CDR3 is 14 residues long. V lost 3 bases, J lost 5 bases, and 5 bases stayed unmatched. As DNA, the CDR3 is TGTGCCATCAGTGACTCAGGGGGCGGTGAGACCCAGTACTTC. This encodes CAISDSGGGETQYF.

The count of this clonotype is one. The rearrangement joins TRBV6-1 to TRBJ2-2, with 8 bases lining up with TRBD1. V was clipped by 3 bases and J by 4 bases; unmatched bases: 1. The CDR3 is 14 amino acids. Germline CDR1 reads MNHNS; CDR2 reads SASEGT. The CDR3 is CASSDGTGTGELFF. The CDR3 DNA reads TGTGCCAGCAGTGACGGGACAGGCACCGGGGAGCTGTTTTTT.

At least ten counts were recorded for this clonotype. The chain carries TRBV7-2 and TRBJ2-3; D might be TRBD1 (5 bases). Trimming removed 1 base at V and 12 bases at J, with 8 bases between. Germline V CDR1 and CDR2: SGHTA, FQGNSA. The CDR3 sequence is 11 residues long. This CDR3 reads CASSLEGIQYF. The CDR3 DNA reads TGTGCCAGCAGCTTAGAGGGGATCCAGTATTTT.

The V gene is TRBV20-1, the J gene TRBJ2-7; 9 bases line up with TRBD2. Germline values: CDR1 DFQATT, CDR2 SNEGSKA (reference sequence). This CDR3 is built from 15 residues. The J segment lost 5 bases and the V segment lost 5 bases, leaving 13 bases of the junction unmatched. The CDR3 nucleotides read TGCAGTGCTCCTCGTGGGGCGGGGGGGCCCCACGAGCAGTACTTC. Translated, it gives CSAPRGAGGPHEQYF.

This clonotype was observed a handful of times. The chain carries TRBV30 and TRBJ2-3, with a possible D match to TRBD2 (6 bases). Germline values: CDR1 GTSNPN, CDR2 SVGIG (reference sequence). This CDR3 has 14 amino acids. The V end was cut by 2 bases, the J end by 3 bases, with 12 bases between. This CDR3 is CAWSTGAGTDTQYF. The DNA for the CDR3 is TGTGCCTGGAGTACCGGGGCGGGGACAGATACGCAGTATTTT. The full variable domain, completed using reference TRBV30 and TRBJ2-3, is SQTIHQWPATLVQPVGSPLSLECTVEGTSNPNLYWYRQAAGRGLQLLFYSVGIGQISSEVPQNLSASRPQDRQFILSSKKLLLSDSGFYLCAWSTGAGTDTQYFGPGTRLTVL.

This clonotype was seen a handful of times. V gene TRBV25-1 combines with J gene TRBJ2-5, with TRBD1 as a possible D gene (5 bases). V shed 2 bases and J shed 0 bases, with 7 bases lying between them. CDR1 is MGHDK and CDR2 is SYGVNS in the germline V gene. This CDR3 is built from 14 residues. In DNA, the CDR3 is TGTGCCAGCAGTGAAAGCAGGGACCAAGAGACCCAGTACTTC. Protein sequence: CASSESRDQETQYF.

This clonotype occurred many times. This chain joins TRBV5-1 and TRBJ1-2; D unclear. The CDR3 is 14 residues long. V lost 2 bases and J lost 2, with 10 bases in between. Germline-derived CDR1 and CDR2 are SGHRS and YFSETQ. The CDR3 region is CASSFRSENYGYTF. The CDR3 coding sequence is TGCGCCAGCAGCTTCAGATCTGAAAACTATGGCTACACCTTC.

This clonotype is medium-sized (0.01 to 0.1%). The CDR3 sequence: CASSLYNEQFF. The CDR3 coding sequence is TGTGCCAGCAGCCTTTACAATGAGCAGTTCTTC. The chain uses TRBV14 and TRBJ2-1; D gene uncertain. CDR1 is SGHDN and CDR2 is FVKESK in the germline V gene. V lost 4 bases and J lost 4, with 2 bases in between. The CDR3 sequence is 11 residues long.

This clonotype was detected ten times or more. This chain uses TRBV29-1 with TRBJ1-2, with TRBD1 matching over 8 bases. This CDR3 region has 14 residues. Germline CDR1 reads SQVTM; CDR2 reads ANQGSEA. With V trimmed by 4 bases and J by 6 bases, 10 bases remained unmatched. CDR3 sequence: CSVGGGRGRDGYTF. The CDR3 coding sequence is TGCAGCGTTGGGGGGGGCAGGGGGCGAGATGGCTACACCTTC.

This clonotype has at least ten counts. The chain joins TRBV10-3 to TRBJ1-2; 7 nucleotides agree with TRBD1. The CDR3 extends over 13 amino acids. After removal of 11 bases from V and 5 bases from J, the junction contained 11 bases not matched to a gene. From germline, CDR1 is ENHRY and CDR2 SYGVKD. CDR3 sequence (DNA): TGTGCCCAGGCCACCGGGACAGATTATGGCTACACCTTC. It is translated as CAQATGTDYGYTF.

This clonotype occurred many times. This chain links TRBV12-3 or TRBV12-4 with TRBJ2-7; 8 positions match TRBD2. V lost 2 bases and J lost 2; bases outside the gene matches: 11. This CDR3 spans 17 amino acids. As DNA, the CDR3 is TGTGCCAGCAGTTTATTTAGCGGGATAAAGGGGGCCTACGAGCAGTACTTC. It translates to CASSLFSGIKGAYEQYF.